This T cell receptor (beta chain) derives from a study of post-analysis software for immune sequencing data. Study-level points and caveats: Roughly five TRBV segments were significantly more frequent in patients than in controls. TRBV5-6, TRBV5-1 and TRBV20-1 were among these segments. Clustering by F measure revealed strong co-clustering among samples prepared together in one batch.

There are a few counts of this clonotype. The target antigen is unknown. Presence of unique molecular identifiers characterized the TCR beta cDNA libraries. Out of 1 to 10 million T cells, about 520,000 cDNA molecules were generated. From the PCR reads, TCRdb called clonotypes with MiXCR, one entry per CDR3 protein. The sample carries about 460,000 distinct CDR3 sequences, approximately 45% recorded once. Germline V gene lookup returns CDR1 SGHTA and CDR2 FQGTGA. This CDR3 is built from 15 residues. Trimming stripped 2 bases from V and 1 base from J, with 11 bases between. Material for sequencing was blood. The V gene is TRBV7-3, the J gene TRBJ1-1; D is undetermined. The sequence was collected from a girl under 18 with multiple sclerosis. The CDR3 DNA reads TGTGCCAGCAGCTTAGCCGGGCCTAAGAACACTGAAGCTTTCTTT. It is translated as CASSLAGPKNTEAFF.